These 9 T cell receptor beta chains came from one sample sequenced in a study of regulatory T cells. Study results and caveats: In CD3G deficiency, regulatory T cells had lower Shannon diversity than autologous conventional CD4+ and control regulatory cells.

No antigen has been assigned to these receptors. The PCR used 52 TRBV and 13 TRBJ primers. The protocol was immunoSEQ multiplex PCR, while the TCRdb copy is restricted to in-frame clones and leaves out a portion. The sample shows 3,200 or so clones, just under 95% of them seen only once. Sequencing used CD4+ Tregs sorted from blood. The receptors were gathered from a person aged 18-29 years with CD3G deficiency.

J is TRBJ2-7 and V is TRBV6-1; D uncertain. CDR1 and CDR2 (germline): MNHNS, SASEGT. Trimming took 2 bases from V and 1 from J, leaving 12 bases between them. The CDR3 is 15 residues long. CDR3 sequence: CASSEKQWGSYEQYF. CDR3 nucleotide sequence: TGTGCCAGCAGTGAAAAGCAGTGGGGTTCCTACGAGCAGTACTTC.

The chain has TRBV27 and TRBJ2-3; D unclear. This CDR3 has 16 residues. Germline-derived CDR1 and CDR2 are MNHEY and SMNVEV (reference sequence). V was cut by 5 bases and J by 1 base, with 16 bases left in between. The CDR3 coding sequence is TGTGCCAGCAGTCGTTCGACTGGCTTTGGCACAGATACGCAGTATTTT. Translation: CASSRSTGFGTDTQYF.

The chain combines TRBV6-1 with TRBJ2-3; D might be TRBD2 (5 bases). The V end was cut by 8 bases, the J end by 6 bases, with 15 bases between. Germline values: CDR1 MNHNS, CDR2 SASEGT. The CDR3 extends over 13 amino acids. For the CDR3, the DNA is TGTGCCAGCGGGCGGGCTCATGGGGATACGCAGTATTTT. Translating it yields CASGRAHGDTQYF.

The J gene is TRBJ1-2, the V gene TRBV6-1, with D uncertain. The germline V gene has CDR1 MNHNS and CDR2 SASEGT. The CDR3 covers 12 residues. Between the trimmed V and J ends, which lost 0 bases and 2 bases, there was a span of 1 base. This chain's CDR3 is CASSEANYGYTF. CDR3 DNA: TGTGCCAGCAGTGAAGCCAACTATGGCTACACCTTC.

This chain connects TRBV19 to TRBJ1-1, with no clear D. In germline, CDR1 is LNHDA, CDR2 SQIVND (reference sequence). CDR3 length equals 12 residues. Trimming cost V 11 bases and J 3 bases, with 13 bases left between them. In nucleotides, the CDR3 is TGTGCCGTTAAGGCGAGGGACACTGAAGCTTTCTTT. This gives the protein CAVKARDTEAFF.

Written as DNA, the CDR3 is TGTGCCAGCAGCCCTATCCGGGACCCAAATCCCTACGAGCAGTACTTC. Amino acid sequence: CASSPIRDPNPYEQYF. This chain connects TRBV11-2 to TRBJ2-7; tentatively, D is TRBD1 or TRBD2 (5 bases each). The CDR3 is 16 residues long. Looked up from germline, CDR1 is SGHAT and CDR2 is FQNNGV. The V end was cut by 5 bases, the J end by 2 bases, with 19 bases between.

V usage is TRBV5-5 and J usage is TRBJ2-7, with D hard to call. CDR3 size: 12 residues. Trimming left V 5 bases short and J 0 bases short, with 6 bases between. Germline values: CDR1 SGHKS, CDR2 YYEKEE (reference sequence). In DNA form, the CDR3 reads TGTGCCAGCAGTTTCGACTCCTACGAGCAGTACTTC. Residues: CASSFDSYEQYF.

The chain employs TRBV7-9 and TRBJ2-1; 8 nucleotides match TRBD2. CDR1 is SEHNR and CDR2 is FQNEAQ in the germline V gene (reference sequence). The V and J ends lost 5 bases and 9 bases, in that order; junction bases with no gene match: 9. The CDR3 covers 14 residues. CDR3 DNA sequence: TGTGCCAGCAGCCCCCGGGAGGGCAAATTTGAGCAGTTCTTC. This translates into CASSPREGKFEQFF.

The chain recombines TRBV6-1 with TRBJ1-1; D may be TRBD1 (5 bases). The V and J ends lost 8 bases and 1 base respectively, with 11 bases between them. This CDR3 comprises 13 residues. Germline CDR1 reads MNHNS; CDR2 reads SASEGT. The CDR3 bases are TGTGCCAGCGGCCCACAGGCGAACACTGAAGCTTTCTTT. It encodes CASGPQANTEAFF.